A single sample is the source of the 21 T cell receptor beta chains below, sequenced in a study of T cells after yellow fever vaccination. TCRdb ran MiXCR on the 5' RACE reads and lists one entry per CDR3 protein. The table records roughly 340,000 distinct CDR3 sequences, 8.5% to 9% of them present only once. The source was PBMCs, collected on the day of the first yellow fever vaccination. The receptors here all came from a man aged 18 to 30 who received the YFV17D yellow fever vaccine.

This clonotype was seen a handful of times. The genes are TRBV19 and TRBJ1-5, with TRBD1 matching 10 bases. The germline V gene has CDR1 LNHDA and CDR2 SQIVND (reference sequence). This CDR3 spans 18 amino acids. V lost 1 base to trimming and J lost 2 bases; unmatched junction nucleotides: 8. The chain's CDR3 is CASSIGGQGRFRNQPQHF. CDR3 sequence (DNA): TGTGCCAGTAGTATAGGGGGACAGGGGAGATTCCGCAATCAGCCCCAGCATTTT. The full variable domain, in which reference TRBV19 and TRBJ1-5 provide the parts outside the CDR3, is DGGITQSPKYLFRKEGQNVTLSCEQNLNHDAMYWYRQDPGQGLRLIYYSQIVNDFQKGDIAEGYSVSREKKESFPLTVTSAQKNPTAFYLCASSIGGQGRFRNQPQHFGDGTRLSIL.

This clonotype has a handful of counts. The J gene is TRBJ1-1, the V gene TRBV9, with a tentative D call TRBD1 (5 bases). Trimming removed 4 bases from V and 4 bases from J, with 17 bases in between. The germline V gene encodes CDR1 SGDLS and CDR2 YYNGEE. The CDR3 loop spans 15 amino acids. CDR3 sequence reads: CASSSRQTLTTEAFF. CDR3 nucleotides: TGTGCCAGCAGCTCCCGACAGACCCTAACCACTGAAGCTTTCTTT.

This clonotype showed up just a few times. This chain uses TRBV6-1 with TRBJ2-5, with D perhaps matching TRBD1 (5 bases). Trimming left V 6 bases short and J 4 bases short, with 12 bases between. The CDR3 has 13 amino acids. Germline V lookup: CDR1 MNHNS, CDR2 SASEGT. Written as DNA, the CDR3 is TGTGCCAGCAGCCCCAGGGTAGGAGAGACCCAGTACTTC. Translation gives CASSPRVGETQYF.

V gene TRBV7-2 combines with J gene TRBJ1-2; tentatively, D is TRBD1 (6 bases). This CDR3 contains 14 residues. The ends were cut back, 6 bases at V and 7 bases at J, with 18 bases in the middle. The V gene's germline CDR1 is SGHTA and CDR2 FQGNSA. This CDR3 is CASRSGGAPGGYTF. CDR3 in DNA: TGTGCCAGCAGGTCGGGGGGGGCCCCGGGTGGCTACACCTTC.

This clonotype occurred a few times. The chain couples TRBV18 to TRBJ2-1; D might be TRBD1 (6 bases). The CDR3 runs to 15 residues. In germline, CDR1 is KGHSH, CDR2 LQKENI. V lost 3 bases to trimming and J lost 0 bases, with 9 bases between them. CDR3 in DNA: TGTGCCAGCTCACCTACAGGGTACTCCTACAATGAGCAGTTCTTC. Protein: CASSPTGYSYNEQFF.

This clonotype appeared a few times. This rearrangement joins TRBV29-1 to TRBJ2-3, with 7 bases identical to TRBD1. The CDR3 runs to 13 residues. Germline trimming cut 3 bases from V and 4 bases from J; bases unmatched to any gene: 4. The germline V gene encodes CDR1 SQVTM and CDR2 ANQGSEA. The CDR3 region is CSVDNRGADTQYF. The CDR3 bases are TGCAGCGTTGATAACAGGGGAGCAGATACGCAGTATTTT.

This clonotype was observed a few times. The V gene is TRBV29-1, the J gene TRBJ1-1; no clear D. There are 11 residues in the CDR3. CDR1 SQVTM and CDR2 ANQGSEA come from the germline V gene. Trimming stripped 6 bases from V and 2 bases from J, with 7 bases between. In DNA form, the CDR3 reads TGCAGCGTCGTGTACAACACTGAAGCTTTCTTT. This gives the protein CSVVYNTEAFF.

The rearrangement links TRBV6-2 or TRBV6-3 to TRBJ2-1; 7 nucleotides align to TRBD1. Trimming removed 6 bases from V and 9 bases from J; junction bases left unmatched: 14. Germline loops: CDR1 MNHEY, CDR2 SVGEGT. This CDR3 contains 15 residues. As DNA, the CDR3 is TGTGCCAGCAGCGACCCCCGACAGGGTTTAAGTGAGCAGTTCTTC. Its protein product is CASSDPRQGLSEQFF.

This clonotype has more than one count but fewer than ten. The CDR3 here is CASSQEEGLVSPLHF. In DNA, the CDR3 is TGTGCCAGCAGCCAAGAAGAGGGATTAGTTTCACCCCTCCACTTT. The gene calls are TRBV14 and TRBJ1-6; D unresolved. Trimming took 0 bases from V and 9 from J, leaving 12 bases between them. The CDR3 is made up of 15 amino acids. CDR1 is SGHDN and CDR2 is FVKESK in the germline V gene.

The chain joins TRBV7-8 to TRBJ1-1; D is possibly TRBD1 (6 bases). Germline-derived CDR1 and CDR2 are SGHVS and FQNEAQ. CDR3 length: 15 amino acids. The ends were cut back, 3 bases at V and 2 bases at J, with 13 bases in the middle. The CDR3 bases are TGTGCCAGCAGCTTGGACAGCCTAGCTAACACTGAAGCTTTCTTT. This encodes CASSLDSLANTEAFF.

The chain links TRBV19 to TRBJ2-7; D gene uncertain. This CDR3 has 13 amino acids. CDR1 is LNHDA, CDR2 SQIVND, per germline (reference sequence). The ends were cut back, 5 bases at V and 6 bases at J, with 14 bases in the middle. CDR3 sequence reads: CASSEQSISEQYF. The CDR3 bases are TGTGCCAGTAGTGAACAGAGTATCTCCGAGCAGTACTTC. The variable domain in full, with the rest retrieved from reference TRBV19 and TRBJ2-7, is DGGITQSPKYLFRKEGQNVTLSCEQNLNHDAMYWYRQDPGQGLRLIYYSQIVNDFQKGDIAEGYSVSREKKESFPLTVTSAQKNPTAFYLCASSEQSISEQYFGPGTRLTVT.

This clonotype showed up just a few times. V gene TRBV4-1 combines with J gene TRBJ1-6; 7 positions agree with TRBD1. The CDR3 is 17 residues long. The J segment lost 6 bases and the V segment lost 3 bases, leaving 11 bases of the junction unmatched. Germline CDR1 MGHRA, CDR2 YSYEKL. The CDR3: CASSHPGTDRSNSPLHF. The CDR3 DNA reads as TGCGCCAGCAGCCATCCTGGGACAGATCGGAGTAATTCACCCCTCCACTTT.

This clonotype occurred a few times. The chain joins TRBV25-1 to TRBJ1-6; D unclear. V gave up 2 bases and J gave up 4 bases, with 9 bases separating them. CDR3 size: 15 residues. The germline CDR1 and CDR2 sequences are MGHDK and SYGVNS. CDR3 DNA sequence: TGTGCCAGCAGTGAACGAGACGGTTATAATTCACCCCTCCACTTT. It yields the protein CASSERDGYNSPLHF.

V usage is TRBV28 and J usage is TRBJ1-1; the D is unclear. Germline V gives CDR1 MDHEN, CDR2 SYDVKM. The CDR3 runs 14 residues. Trimming stripped 2 bases from V and 3 bases from J, with 10 bases between. CDR3: CASSLREIYTEAFF. CDR3 coding DNA: TGTGCCAGCAGTTTACGGGAAATATACACTGAAGCTTTCTTT.

This clonotype was seen repeatedly, ten times or more. V and J are TRBV5-1 and TRBJ2-2, with TRBD2 matching 8 bases. This CDR3 is 15 amino acids long. The V gene's germline CDR1 is SGHRS and CDR2 YFSETQ. After removal of 4 bases from V and 2 bases from J, the junction contained 4 bases not matched to a gene. CDR3 in DNA: TGCGCCAGCAGCGAGCGGGGGCGCAACACCGGGGAGCTGTTTTTT. Protein product: CASSERGRNTGELFF.

This clonotype was detected ten times or more. This rearrangement joins TRBV11-1 to TRBJ2-7; D remains ambiguous. Trimming removed 5 bases from V and 6 bases from J, with 32 bases in between. Germline CDR1 and CDR2: SGHAT and FQDESV (reference sequence). The CDR3 totals 19 residues. This CDR3 is CASSPSVASTFYYRGEQYF. CDR3 nucleotides: TGTGCCAGCAGCCCTTCGGTGGCATCGACCTTTTATTATCGTGGCGAGCAGTACTTC.

This clonotype showed up many times. The chain joins TRBV6-6 to TRBJ1-1, with D unresolved. V lost 5 bases and J 2 bases, leaving 9 bases between the germline ends. Germline values: CDR1 MNHNY, CDR2 SVGAGI (reference sequence). The CDR3 loop spans 13 amino acids. The chain's CDR3 is CASSPRYNTEAFF. The CDR3 nucleotides read TGTGCCAGCAGTCCTCGGTACAACACTGAAGCTTTCTTT.

This clonotype was observed many times. The V and J genes are TRBV5-4 and TRBJ2-2; TRBD2 agrees at 8 bases. Trimming took 6 bases from V and 7 from J; bases not matched to a gene: 8. The CDR3 contains 14 residues. In germline, CDR1 is SGHNT, CDR2 YYREEE (reference sequence). The CDR3 region is CASTTGGGVGELFF. In DNA form, the CDR3 reads TGTGCCAGCACGACCGGGGGGGGTGTCGGGGAGCTGTTTTTT.

This clonotype came up a few times. The rearrangement uses TRBV20-1 and TRBJ2-1; TRBD2 matches at 14 bases. The CDR3 consists of 13 residues. J lost 7 bases, V lost 5 bases, and 1 base had no gene match. Germline V gene data show CDR1 as DFQATT and CDR2 as SNEGSKA (reference sequence). DNA for the CDR3: TGCAGTGCTGGACTAGCGGGGGGAAATGAGCAGTTCTTC. Protein sequence: CSAGLAGGNEQFF.

This clonotype has just a few counts. CDR3 amino acids: CASSTVKNTEAFF. CDR3 DNA sequence: TGTGCCAGCTCAACGGTTAAGAACACTGAAGCTTTCTTT. V is TRBV18 and J is TRBJ1-1; D remains ambiguous. The germline V gene has CDR1 KGHSH and CDR2 LQKENI. The CDR3 has 13 residues. V was trimmed by 5 bases and J by 1 base, leaving 8 bases between them.

The sample holds many counts of this clonotype. V is TRBV4-3 and J is TRBJ2-5, with 12 positions matching TRBD2. The germline V gene encodes CDR1 LGHNA and CDR2 YSLEER. The V segment lost 4 bases and the J segment 5 bases; nucleotides outside the gene matches: 11. CDR3 size: 17 residues. Written as DNA, the CDR3 is TGCGCCAGCAGCCCACAAGGACTAGCGGGGAATGGGGAGACCCAGTACTTC. Translation: CASSPQGLAGNGETQYF.